Below, 19 T cell receptor beta chains from the same sample are listed, as sequenced in a study of T cells in Graves' hyperthyroidism and ophthalmopathy. RNA transcripts served as the template for amplifying TCR beta CDR3 regions. First-round RT-PCR of the TCR CDR3 relied on the HTBI primer set. TCRdb analysed the multiplex PCR reads with MiXCR anew, one entry per CDR3 protein. The data hold a few hundred thousand distinct CDR3 sequences, with 17% observed a single time. The sequenced sample was blood. The receptors derive from a young woman with Graves' ophthalmopathy.

This clonotype was detected a few times. DNA for the CDR3: TGTGCCAGCACCATCGGGGTGCGCAATCAGCCCCAGCATTTT. Translation: CASTIGVRNQPQHF. V and J are TRBV28 and TRBJ1-5, with D unresolved. The CDR3 sequence is 14 residues long. Between the trimmed V and J ends, which lost 7 bases and 2 bases, there was a span of 12 bases. Germline V CDR1 and CDR2: MDHEN, SYDVKM.

A few counts support this clonotype. This chain links TRBV6-1 with TRBJ2-3, with 7 bases aligning to TRBD1. Per germline, CDR1 MNHNS and CDR2 SASEGT. V lost 6 bases and J lost 2; bases outside the gene matches: 8. The CDR3 is 15 amino acids. The CDR3 is CASREGQSPTDTQYF. The CDR3 region has the DNA TGTGCCAGCAGAGAGGGACAGTCCCCCACAGATACGCAGTATTTT.

This clonotype appeared many times. The gene calls are TRBV5-1 and TRBJ2-5; no clear D gene. Trimming pared 0 bases from V and 1 base from J, leaving 10 bases between. The CDR3 is 15 amino acids. Looked up from germline, CDR1 is SGHRS and CDR2 is YFSETQ. CDR3 amino acids: CASSLGGYFQETQYF. The CDR3 coding sequence is TGCGCCAGCAGCTTGGGGGGATATTTCCAAGAGACCCAGTACTTC.

This chain joins TRBV6-2 or TRBV6-3 and TRBJ2-2; D possibly corresponds to TRBD2 (6 bases). The germline gives CDR1 MNHEY, CDR2 SVGEGT. The CDR3 has 17 residues. V was clipped by 2 bases and J by 4 bases, with 17 bases between them. The CDR3 DNA is TGTGCCAGCAGTTACGGTGTCGAGCGGGTTCTCACCGGGGAGCTGTTTTTT. It translates to CASSYGVERVLTGELFF.

This clonotype was seen ten or more times. The chain joins TRBV7-2 to TRBJ1-1; 7 nucleotides match TRBD1. V shed 5 bases, J shed 5 bases, and the junction held 11 bases outside the gene matches. In germline, CDR1 is SGHTA, CDR2 FQGNSA. The CDR3 extends over 15 amino acids. Written as DNA, the CDR3 is TGTGCCAGCAGCCCCCGAGCAGTCAGGGGGACTGAAGCTTTCTTT. Protein: CASSPRAVRGTEAFF. Full variable domain (rest looked up from reference TRBV7-2 and TRBJ1-1): GAGVSQSPSNKVTEKGKDVELRCDPISGHTALYWYRQSLGQGLEFLIYFQGNSAPDKSGLPSDRFSAERTGGSVSTLTIQRTQQEDSAVYLCASSPRAVRGTEAFFGQGTRLTVV.

This clonotype was found once. This chain joins TRBV9 and TRBJ2-7; possible D gene TRBD1, 6 bases. V was shortened by 0 bases and J by 0 bases, with 10 bases between the two germline ends. The CDR3 consists of 15 residues. In germline, CDR1 is SGDLS, CDR2 YYNGEE. The CDR3 DNA reads TGTGCCAGCAGCGTAGATGGACAGATCTCCTACGAGCAGTACTTC. This sequence encodes CASSVDGQISYEQYF.

This rearrangement joins TRBV7-9 to TRBJ2-1; D is undetermined. The length of the CDR3 is 14 residues. The germline V and J ends were trimmed by 1 base and 8 bases, with 12 bases remaining between them. Germline lookup yields CDR1 SEHNR and CDR2 FQNEAQ (reference sequence). Here the CDR3 DNA reads TGTGCCAGCAGCTTAGTATTAGCTCTAGATGAGCAGTTCTTC. Amino acid sequence: CASSLVLALDEQFF.

This clonotype was recorded at least ten times. The V and J genes are TRBV2 and TRBJ1-5; 7 positions match TRBD1. This CDR3 has 14 amino acids. Germline lookup yields CDR1 SNHLY and CDR2 FYNNEI. The junction had 7 bases not matched to a gene; V was cut back by 6 bases and J by 5 bases. The CDR3 DNA is TGTGCCAGCAGCGACGACAGGGTTCATCAGCCCCAGCATTTT. Its translation is CASSDDRVHQPQHF.

About this clonotype itself: A single base separates this from a much larger clone, so it may be a read error. The chain recombines TRBV30 with TRBJ2-2; D remains ambiguous. CDR1 is GTSNPN, CDR2 SVGIG, per germline (reference sequence). This CDR3 spans 12 amino acids. DNA of the CDR3: TGTGCCTGGGGTGTGGGTACCGGGGAGCTGTTTTTT. Translation: CAWGVGTGELFF.

V is TRBV20-1 and J is TRBJ1-4, with D possibly being TRBD1 (6 bases). The CDR3 is 13 residues long. Looked up from germline, CDR1 is DFQATT and CDR2 is SNEGSKA (reference sequence). V lost 3 bases, J lost 8 bases, and 13 bases lay in between. CDR3 region: CSASLGADEKLFF. In DNA form, the CDR3 reads TGCAGTGCTAGTTTGGGGGCAGACGAAAAACTGTTTTTT.

This sequence joins TRBV20-1 and TRBJ2-4; 16 positions match TRBD2. The CDR3 spans 18 residues. The junction had 9 bases not matched to a gene; V was cut back by 6 bases and J by 1 base. Germline values: CDR1 DFQATT, CDR2 SNEGSKA (reference sequence). Here the CDR3 DNA reads TGCAGTGCACGCATGGGACTAGCGGGAGGGCCGGCCAAAAACATTCAGTACTTC. Protein sequence: CSARMGLAGGPAKNIQYF.

There are a few counts of this clonotype. This rearrangement joins TRBV11-3 to TRBJ2-2; TRBD1 aligns across 7 bases. V shed 6 bases and J 0 bases; nucleotides not matched to a gene: 1. The germline CDR1 and CDR2 sequences are SGHNT and YENEEA. The CDR3 has 14 amino acids. The CDR3 sequence: CASRTGPNTGELFF. The CDR3, as DNA: TGTGCCAGCAGGACAGGGCCGAACACCGGGGAGCTGTTTTTT.

This sequence joins TRBV14 and TRBJ2-1, with 7 bases lining up with TRBD1. Per germline, CDR1 SGHDN and CDR2 FVKESK. The CDR3 has 16 residues. Trimming removed 3 bases from V and 10 bases from J; junction bases left unmatched: 15. The CDR3, as DNA: TGTGCCAGCAGCCACTCACCGGGACAGCCCTCCTGGGAGCAGTTCTTC. Encoded protein: CASSHSPGQPSWEQFF.

Many counts were recorded for this clonotype. V is TRBV2 and J is TRBJ2-1; D is possibly TRBD2 (6 bases). This CDR3 contains 14 residues. V lost 7 bases and J 0 bases, leaving 10 bases between the germline ends. Germline CDR1 and CDR2: SNHLY and FYNNEI. The CDR3 sequence: CASIAENSYNEQFF. For the CDR3, the DNA is TGTGCCAGCATAGCGGAAAACTCCTACAATGAGCAGTTCTTC.

This clonotype was recorded many times. The chain recombines TRBV28 with TRBJ1-1, with D unclear. V was trimmed by 0 bases and J by 1 base, leaving 9 bases between them. The germline CDR1 and CDR2 sequences are MDHEN and SYDVKM. The CDR3 is made up of 15 amino acids. DNA of the CDR3: TGTGCCAGCAGTTTATGGAGGGTACGGAACACTGAAGCTTTCTTT. Translating it yields CASSLWRVRNTEAFF.

This clonotype was found many times. The chain uses TRBV11-1 and TRBJ2-7; 9 bases agree with TRBD2. This CDR3 is 13 amino acids long. The ends lost 6 bases at V and 7 bases at J; junction bases unmatched: 7. Germline CDR1 reads SGHAT; CDR2 reads FQDESV (reference sequence). DNA for the CDR3: TGTGCCAGCAGTTGGAGACTAGCGGATGAGCAGTACTTC. Protein product: CASSWRLADEQYF.

The rearrangement joins TRBV9 to TRBJ2-2; possibly TRBD1 for D (5 bases). Looked up from germline, CDR1 is SGDLS and CDR2 is YYNGEE. The CDR3 loop spans 16 amino acids. The V and J ends lost 0 bases and 6 bases respectively, with 15 bases between them. The CDR3 bases are TGTGCCAGCAGCGTAGAAGACGAGCCAGGGTCCGGGGAGCTGTTTTTT. It yields the protein CASSVEDEPGSGELFF.

On this clonotype: Relative to the germline gene, one junction end is altered; a read error may explain this. The gene calls are TRBV5-1 and TRBJ2-5; weak D call: TRBD2 (5 bases). Germline CDR1 SGHRS, CDR2 YFSETQ. There are 14 residues in the CDR3. CDR3 nucleotides: TGTGCCAGCAGTTCCCCCGGGGTTTGGGAGACCCAGTACTTC. This gives the protein CASSSPGVWETQYF.

V and J are TRBV10-3 and TRBJ1-5; D not resolved. CDR1 ENHRY and CDR2 SYGVKD come from the germline V gene. Deletions cut 0 bases from V and 7 bases from J, with 10 bases between. The CDR3 covers 14 residues. The CDR3: CAISESSREQPQHF. In nucleotides, the CDR3 is TGTGCCATCAGTGAGTCGTCTCGGGAACAGCCCCAGCATTTT.